This T cell receptor (beta chain) was retrieved from a study of T cell responses to AZD1222 COVID-19 vaccine. Germline V gives CDR1 SGHTA, CDR2 FQGTGA. V gave up 6 bases and J gave up 0 bases, with 15 bases separating them. The CDR3 totals 16 residues. The data were produced by immunoSEQ multiplex PCR, yet TCRdb's version contains in-frame clones alone and is incomplete. The sample carries about 94,000 clones, roughly 90% recorded once. The sequencing here drew on peripheral blood, taken 28 days after the second AZD1222 dose. This TCR came from an adult who received the AZD1222 COVID-19 vaccine. The chain has TRBV7-3 and TRBJ2-4; D could derive from TRBD1 or TRBD2 (5 bases each). This chain's CDR3 is CASSQPGDRAKNIQYF. CDR3 DNA sequence: TGTGCCAGCAGTCAACCCGGGGACCGAGCCAAAAACATTCAGTACTTC.